These 7 T cell receptor beta chains originate from one sample sequenced in a study of blood T cell repertoires in COVID-19. Method: immunoSEQ multiplex PCR; TCRdb's copy keeps in-frame clones and lacks some. The data hold under 550,000 clones, with around 90% observed a single time. Sequencing was performed on peripheral blood. The origin of the receptors is a man between 18 and 29 years old with COVID-19, enrolled during active disease.

V gene TRBV3-1 (or the pseudogene TRBV3-2) combines with J gene TRBJ2-7; TRBD1 might be the D (6 bases). Germline V gene data show CDR1 as LGHDT and CDR2 as YNNKEL (reference sequence). Trimming stripped 4 bases from V and 4 bases from J, with 8 bases between. This CDR3 comprises 12 residues. CDR3 sequence (DNA): TGTGCCAGCAGCCCTACAGGGTACGAGCAGTACTTC. It yields the protein CASSPTGYEQYF.

V and J are TRBV27 and TRBJ1-3; possible D gene TRBD1, 5 bases. CDR1 and CDR2 from the germline V gene are MNHEY and SMNVEV (reference sequence). V lost 3 bases to trimming and J lost 0 bases, with 9 bases between them. This CDR3 is built from 15 residues. The CDR3 loop reads CASSLTTASGNTIYF. The DNA for the CDR3 is TGTGCCAGCAGTTTGACGACAGCCTCTGGAAACACCATATATTTT.

The chain has TRBV5-1 and TRBJ2-7; 7 bases fit TRBD1. V trimming: 2 bases; J trimming: 4 bases; junction bases outside the gene matches: 6. The CDR3 has 14 residues. From germline, CDR1 is SGHRS and CDR2 YFSETQ. CDR3 DNA: TGCGCCAGCAGCTTTTGGACAGGACTGTACGAGCAGTACTTC. This translates into CASSFWTGLYEQYF.

The V gene is TRBV7-9, the J gene TRBJ2-5; the D gene is possibly TRBD1 (6 bases). The CDR3 extends over 13 amino acids. The germline gives CDR1 SEHNR, CDR2 FQNEAQ (reference sequence). V gave up 6 bases and J gave up 1 base, with 9 bases separating them. The chain's CDR3 is CASRRGGQETQYF. The CDR3 DNA follows: TGTGCCAGCAGACGAGGGGGCCAAGAGACCCAGTACTTC.

V usage is TRBV20-1 and J usage is TRBJ2-5, with 8 nucleotides matching TRBD2. The CDR3 is 13 residues long. Germline V gene sequence: CDR1 DFQATT, CDR2 SNEGSKA (reference sequence). V gave up 3 bases and J gave up 4 bases; unmatched junction bases: 4. The CDR3 sequence is CSASTGGTETQYF. The CDR3 DNA is TGCAGTGCTAGTACGGGGGGGACAGAGACCCAGTACTTC.

The chain has TRBV12-3 or TRBV12-4 and TRBJ2-5; D may be TRBD2 (5 bases). The CDR3 runs to 13 residues. V was cut by 1 base and J by 7 bases, with 10 bases left in between. The CDR3 here is CASSLVAAGTQYF. The CDR3 nucleotides are TGTGCCAGCAGTTTAGTTGCCGCGGGGACCCAGTACTTC.

The chain is built from TRBV19 and TRBJ2-7; D gene unclear. Germline lookup yields CDR1 LNHDA and CDR2 SQIVND (reference sequence). Trimming took 6 bases from V and 3 from J, leaving 15 bases between them. The CDR3 length is 14 residues. The chain's CDR3 is CASSSAGTLYEQYF. CDR3 nucleotides: TGTGCCAGTAGCTCCGCAGGAACCCTCTACGAGCAGTACTTC.